One and the same sample provided the 21 T cell receptor beta chains below, sequenced in a study of OX40 agonist ivuxolimab in advanced cancers. Some clones are missing from TCRdb's copy, which holds only in-frame ones; the method was immunoSEQ multiplex PCR. The sample lists just over 50,000 clones, around 77% occurring once. The specimen was CD4+ or CD8+ T cells sorted from blood, collected in a trial of the OX40 agonist ivuxolimab. Receptor source: an adult with an advanced solid tumor such as melanoma, head and neck, liver or kidney cancer.

The genes are TRBV5-1 and TRBJ2-3; D may be TRBD2 (6 bases). Germline-derived CDR1 and CDR2 are SGHRS and YFSETQ. The V gene lost 4 bases and the J gene lost 1 base, with 13 bases spanning the gap. This CDR3 contains 15 residues. CDR3 sequence (DNA): TGCGCCAGCAGCGCTCTTCCGGGAGGCACAGATACGCAGTATTTT. Its protein is CASSALPGGTDTQYF.

In DNA, the CDR3 is TGTGCCAGCTCACCACAGGACATCCTCATGAACACTGAAGCTTTCTTT. Translating it yields CASSPQDILMNTEAFF. The chain couples TRBV18 to TRBJ1-1; perhaps TRBD1 as D (5 bases). CDR1 KGHSH and CDR2 LQKENI come from the germline V gene. The CDR3 length is 16 residues. Trimming pared 1 base from V and 0 bases from J, leaving 12 bases between.

The V gene is TRBV4-1, the J gene TRBJ1-2; 10 bases are shared with TRBD1. V shed 1 base, J shed 8 bases, and the junction held 13 bases outside the gene matches. CDR1 is MGHRA and CDR2 is YSYEKL in the germline V gene. This CDR3 contains 17 residues. The CDR3 DNA sequence: TGCGCCAGCAGCCAAGTCGCCGACGGGACAGGGGCACGGGGCTACACCTTC. It codes for CASSQVADGTGARGYTF.

This clone was detected only a few times. CDR3 amino acids: CASTPLVPGELFF. The CDR3 DNA is TGTGCCAGCACCCCCCTAGTACCCGGGGAGCTGTTTTTT. The V and J genes are TRBV2 and TRBJ2-2; D is undetermined. The germline gives CDR1 SNHLY, CDR2 FYNNEI. Trimming shortened V by 7 bases and J by 6 bases, and 12 bases separated the two germline ends. There are 13 residues in the CDR3.

This chain links TRBV10-3 with TRBJ1-2, with D maybe TRBD1 (6 bases). The ends were cut back, 3 bases at V and 2 bases at J, with 7 bases in the middle. Germline assignment: CDR1 ENHRY and CDR2 SYGVKD. This CDR3 contains 13 residues. The CDR3 sequence: CAISEDRNYGYTF. The CDR3 DNA reads TGTGCCATCAGTGAAGACAGGAACTATGGCTACACCTTC.

The V call is TRBV28, the J call TRBJ1-2, with TRBD1 matching over 7 bases. The germline CDR1 and CDR2 sequences are MDHEN and SYDVKM. The CDR3 spans 16 residues. Losses at the gene ends were 4 bases for V and 8 bases for J; bases not matched to a gene: 16. The CDR3 spells CASSSPRWDSRRGYTF. The CDR3 coding sequence is TGTGCCAGCAGTTCCCCGAGGTGGGACAGCCGACGGGGCTACACCTTC.

The count of this clone is one. The rearrangement links TRBV19 to TRBJ1-1; a weak D match, TRBD1 (5 bases). The germline CDR1 and CDR2 sequences are LNHDA and SQIVND (reference sequence). The V and J ends lost 4 bases and 1 base respectively, with 10 bases between them. The CDR3 length is 14 residues. The CDR3 loop is CASSRITGNTEAFF. The CDR3 coding sequence is TGTGCCAGTAGTAGGATTACAGGGAACACTGAAGCTTTCTTT.

The rearrangement links TRBV2 to TRBJ1-2; possible D gene TRBD1, 5 bases. Germline CDR1 is SNHLY and CDR2 is FYNNEI. This CDR3 has 13 amino acids. The V gene lost 7 bases and the J gene lost 3 bases, with 12 bases spanning the gap. CDR3 in amino acids: CASTPLRDYGYTF. CDR3 DNA sequence: TGTGCCAGCACCCCCCTCAGGGACTATGGCTACACCTTC.

The chain is built from TRBV6-5 and TRBJ2-2; 7 bases line up with TRBD2. Germline CDR1 is MNHEY and CDR2 is SVGAGI. Trimming took 8 bases from V and 4 from J; bases not matched to a gene: 1. The CDR3 covers 12 residues. CDR3 loop: CASREVTGELFF. The CDR3 DNA reads as TGTGCCAGCCGGGAGGTCACCGGGGAGCTGTTTTTT.

The chain links TRBV7-3 to TRBJ2-3, with a weak D call TRBD2 (6 bases). V lost 5 bases, J lost 2 bases, and 17 bases lay in between. Germline V lookup: CDR1 SGHTA, CDR2 FQGTGA. The CDR3 covers 16 residues. The CDR3 is CASSPVGAGLTDTQYF. CDR3 coding DNA: TGTGCCAGCAGCCCAGTCGGGGCGGGACTCACAGATACGCAGTATTTT.

The chain employs TRBV10-3 and TRBJ2-2; no reliable D call. V was trimmed by 3 bases and J by 4 bases, leaving 21 bases between them. From germline, CDR1 is ENHRY and CDR2 SYGVKD. The CDR3 extends over 18 amino acids. CDR3 sequence reads: CAISDFGVGHVGTGELFF. The CDR3 DNA sequence: TGTGCCATCAGTGATTTCGGAGTCGGCCACGTGGGCACCGGGGAGCTGTTTTTT.

The J gene is TRBJ2-1, the V gene TRBV15; D remains ambiguous. Germline V CDR1 and CDR2: LNHNV, YYDKDF (reference sequence). V was shortened by 5 bases and J by 8 bases, with 16 bases between the two germline ends. The CDR3 covers 14 residues. CDR3 residues: CATSPSAITDEQFF. In nucleotides, the CDR3 is TGTGCCACCAGCCCCTCCGCCATAACAGATGAGCAGTTCTTC.

This chain uses TRBV5-1 with TRBJ2-7; no clear D. The V gene lost 1 base and the J gene lost 0 bases, with 8 bases spanning the gap. Germline assignment: CDR1 SGHRS and CDR2 YFSETQ. The CDR3 extends over 14 amino acids. The CDR3 loop reads CASSLSSPSYEQYF. In DNA, the CDR3 is TGCGCCAGCAGCTTGAGCTCGCCCTCCTACGAGCAGTACTTC.

This sequence joins TRBV4-2 and TRBJ1-1; perhaps TRBD1 as D (5 bases). Trimming took 0 bases from V and 8 from J, leaving 13 bases between them. Per germline, CDR1 LGHNA and CDR2 YNFKEQ. This CDR3 has 14 residues. The CDR3 sequence is CASSQEIGVPEAFF. In DNA form, the CDR3 reads TGTGCCAGCAGCCAAGAGATAGGGGTCCCCGAAGCTTTCTTT.

The chain carries TRBV28 and TRBJ2-3; 9 bases map to TRBD1. Losses at the gene ends were 7 bases for V and 3 bases for J; bases not matched to a gene: 5. The CDR3 loop spans 14 amino acids. Germline lookup yields CDR1 MDHEN and CDR2 SYDVKM. This chain's CDR3 is CASMDRGGTDTQYF. The CDR3 DNA reads TGTGCCAGCATGGACAGGGGAGGTACAGATACGCAGTATTTT.

The V and J genes are TRBV5-1 and TRBJ2-4, with D maybe TRBD2 (7 bases). CDR1 and CDR2 (germline): SGHRS, YFSETQ. V lost 6 bases, J lost 5 bases, and 21 bases lay in between. The CDR3 contains 16 residues. CDR3 amino acids: CASKPREGGGQNIQYF. As DNA, the CDR3 is TGCGCCAGCAAACCTCGCGAGGGAGGGGGTCAAAACATTCAGTACTTC.

V and J are TRBV6-6 and TRBJ1-2, with a tentative D call TRBD1 (6 bases). Per germline, CDR1 MNHNY and CDR2 SVGAGI (reference sequence). V lost 6 bases to trimming and J lost 7 bases, with 15 bases between them. The CDR3 is 13 residues long. The CDR3 DNA sequence: TGTGCCAGCAGCCCTGGAGGGGGAGGTGGCTACACCTTC. This sequence encodes CASSPGGGGGYTF.

In this sample, this clone turned up once. The genes are TRBV18 and TRBJ2-5, with D possibly being TRBD1 or TRBD2 (5 bases each). Germline V lookup: CDR1 KGHSH, CDR2 LQKENI. The germline V and J ends were trimmed by 2 bases and 7 bases, with 20 bases remaining between them. CDR3 length: 16 amino acids. CDR3 bases: TGTGCCAGCTCACCAGGTACCGGGACCTCAAGGGGGACCCAGTACTTC. Translating it yields CASSPGTGTSRGTQYF.

This clone was picked up a small number of times. The chain joins TRBV2 to TRBJ2-3, with D perhaps given as TRBD1 or TRBD2 (5 bases each). CDR3 length: 13 amino acids. In germline, CDR1 is SNHLY, CDR2 FYNNEI. V shed 3 bases and J shed 6 bases, with 10 bases lying between them. The CDR3 coding sequence is TGTGCCAGCAGTGAGGGGGTCGCGGATACGCAGTATTTT. Translation gives CASSEGVADTQYF.

This clone was detected a few times. The genes are TRBV10-3 and TRBJ1-1; 7 bases fit TRBD1. CDR1 and CDR2 (germline): ENHRY, SYGVKD. The ends lost 5 bases at V and 4 bases at J; junction bases unmatched: 4. CDR3 size: 13 residues. CDR3 coding DNA: TGTGCCATCAGTCTGACAGGGCCCACTGAAGCTTTCTTT. It codes for CAISLTGPTEAFF.

The rearrangement uses TRBV9 and TRBJ1-2; D unresolved. Germline V gene data show CDR1 as SGDLS and CDR2 as YYNGEE. This CDR3 region has 14 residues. Trimming took 3 bases from V and 4 from J, leaving 13 bases between them. The CDR3 sequence is CASSAIIGSYGYTF. CDR3 nucleotides: TGTGCCAGCAGCGCCATTATTGGGAGCTATGGCTACACCTTC.